This entry features one TCR beta chain sequence. These data belong to a study of blood T cell repertoires in COVID-19. Generated by immunoSEQ multiplex PCR, the TCRdb table keeps only in-frame clones and is missing some. The table lists approximately 260,000 clones, around 90% of them singletons. The sample was peripheral blood. The clonotype originates from a man aged 55 to 70 who had recovered from COVID-19.

CDR3 coding DNA: TGTGCCAGCAGCACCGGGACAGACAATCAGCCCCAGCATTTT. This codes for CASSTGTDNQPQHF. The rearrangement joins TRBV5-5 to TRBJ1-5, with TRBD1 matching over 7 bases. Germline CDR1 SGHKS, CDR2 YYEKEE (reference sequence). The CDR3 covers 14 residues. V dropped 4 bases and J dropped 3; count of bases not matched to a gene: 4.